The 7 T cell receptor beta chains listed next were all sequenced from one sample in a study of T cell changes during pregnancy in multiple sclerosis. The assay was immunoSEQ multiplex PCR, and TCRdb's table has in-frame clones only and misses some. The sample has fewer than 140,000 clones, around 93% seen once; the top ten hold 1.5% to 2%. This specimen consisted of peripheral blood, obtained after pregnancy. The receptors shown here come from a female donor with multiple sclerosis, enrolled in a pregnancy study.

The V call is TRBV6-1, the J call TRBJ1-2; unclear D gene. The CDR3 has 14 amino acids. Germline assignment: CDR1 MNHNS and CDR2 SASEGT. The V end lost 3 bases, the J end lost 4 bases, and 12 bases lay between the germline ends. The CDR3 DNA sequence: TGTGCCAGCAGTGAGCGGCGCATCGGCTATGGCTACACCTTC. Amino acid sequence: CASSERRIGYGYTF.

The chain links TRBV7-8 to TRBJ2-1; the match to TRBD2 covers 12 bases. The ends lost 3 bases at V and 7 bases at J; junction bases unmatched: 4. CDR1 is SGHVS, CDR2 FQNEAQ, per germline. The CDR3 has 15 amino acids. Here the CDR3 reads CASSLLAGGRNEQFF. The CDR3 nucleotides are TGTGCCAGCAGCTTGCTAGCGGGGGGGAGGAATGAGCAGTTCTTC.

This clone was detected a few times. The V call is TRBV7-2, the J call TRBJ2-5, with D unclear. The CDR3 length is 14 residues. Between the trimmed V and J ends, which lost 1 base and 5 bases, there was a span of 11 bases. Germline V gene lookup returns CDR1 SGHTA and CDR2 FQGNSA. The CDR3: CASSLEARMETQYF. As DNA, the CDR3 is TGTGCCAGCAGCTTAGAAGCTAGAATGGAGACCCAGTACTTC.

The chain employs TRBV10-3 and TRBJ1-5, with a tentative D call TRBD1 (5 bases). V was trimmed by 0 bases and J by 4 bases, leaving 10 bases between them. Per germline, CDR1 ENHRY and CDR2 SYGVKD. The CDR3 loop spans 15 amino acids. The CDR3 here is CAISESVRENQPQHF. CDR3 nucleotide sequence: TGTGCCATCAGTGAGTCTGTCAGGGAAAATCAGCCCCAGCATTTT.

The chain links TRBV2 to TRBJ2-2, with a possible D match to TRBD2 (6 bases). Germline V gene sequence: CDR1 SNHLY, CDR2 FYNNEI. There are 14 residues in the CDR3. The ends were cut back, 7 bases at V and 1 base at J, with 10 bases in the middle. CDR3 DNA: TGTGCCAGCACCGGGGGAGGGAACACCGGGGAGCTGTTTTTT. It codes for CASTGGGNTGELFF. The whole variable domain, filled in from reference TRBV2 and TRBJ2-2, reads EPEVTQTPSHQVTQMGQEVILRCVPISNHLYFYWYRQILGQKVEFLVSFYNNEISEKSEIFDDQFSVERPDGSNFTLKIRSTKLEDSAMYFCASTGGGNTGELFFGEGSRLTVL.

The chain uses TRBV19 and TRBJ2-2; 9 bases line up with TRBD2. This CDR3 has 15 residues. After removal of 0 bases from V and 6 bases from J, the junction contained 2 bases not matched to a gene. Germline V lookup: CDR1 LNHDA, CDR2 SQIVND (reference sequence). CDR3 region: CASSIDIAGAGELFF. The CDR3 bases are TGTGCCAGTAGTATAGATATAGCGGGAGCCGGGGAGCTGTTTTTT.

This clone was seen a few times. This sequence joins TRBV5-6 and TRBJ1-2, with 9 bases aligning to TRBD1. CDR1 and CDR2 from the germline V gene are SGHDT and YYEEEE. The trim removed 0 bases at V and 5 bases at J, leaving 2 bases unmatched. The CDR3 loop spans 14 amino acids. CDR3 nucleotides: TGTGCCAGCAGCTTGGCGGGGACAGGGTATGGCTACACCTTC. Residues: CASSLAGTGYGYTF.